This TCR beta chain originates from a study of glioma-infiltrating T cells after dendritic cell vaccination (TCRdb year 2016). Study-level background: The cohort included 15 or so glioblastoma patients drawn from Phase I and II dendritic cell vaccination trials, of whom 9 were newly diagnosed and 6 had recurrent disease. Autologous tumor lysate-pulsed dendritic cell vaccination was administered to the patients between about 2002 and 2013. In glioblastoma patients vaccinated with dendritic cells, deep sequencing of TCR beta CDR3 regions served to measure tumor-infiltrating lymphocyte content and to compare repertoires between tumor and blood. Survival after dendritic cell vaccination was correlated with TCR sequencing metrics, including TIL content and tumor-blood repertoire overlap. Three intradermal dendritic cell vaccine injections were administered to patients at biweekly intervals in the arm below the axilla. To make the vaccine, monocyte-derived dendritic cells were cultured for six to eight days with IL-4 and GM-CSF and then pulsed overnight with autologous tumor lysate. Overall study outcomes, separate from this receptor: TCR clonality showed no direct relationship with survival, which suggests that a diverse polyclonal response may be important. Higher estimated pretreatment TIL content predicted longer time to progression and overall survival after dendritic cell vaccination. The cohort was small and heterogeneous, and full blood and tumor sets were available for few patients, with initial-recurrent tumor pairs available for even fewer patients. The three-group TCR overlap response model was characterized as speculative, and prospective validation of the model was stated to be required.

Points on this clone: Its antigen is currently not known. No base-level quality is on record; no much larger clone is a single base apart.

In the germline V gene, CDR1 corresponds to MRHNA and CDR2 to SNTAGT. From the cysteine up to the phenylalanine, the CDR3 has a length of 15 residues. Only the CDR3 region is kept as DNA, spanning 45 bases read in frame from base 1. V is cut back by 3 bases and J by 2 bases, with 4 bases in the junction unmatched. The time point label of this sample denotes: after dendritic cell vaccination, including at tumor progression/relapse. Selection of patients required sufficient residual fresh-frozen tumor tissue and over two years of available survival data. An isocitrate dehydrogenase mutation was not carried by any of the glioblastoma patients, although molecular status was otherwise variable. PBMC were collected before vaccination, two weeks after the third vaccination, and at tumor progression when it occurred. Genomic DNA was extracted with the Qiagen DNeasy Blood extraction Kit. TCRB CDR3 regions were amplified from roughly 1.8 ug genomic DNA, or all available DNA if less, using the immunoSEQ assay. Multiplex PCR used 60 forward primers for TCR V beta segments and 13 reverse primers for J beta segments. To estimate the number of reads per starting template, synthetic control templates were added to each sample at limiting dilution. Reads of 87 bp were generated by sequencing on the Illumina HiSeq System. The authors' pipeline ran thus. To remove PCR and sequencing errors, closely related sequences were merged with a nearest neighbor algorithm. TCR overlap was defined as the percentage of unique tumor TCR beta sequences that were also present in the same patient's peripheral blood. TCRdb re-hosts the immuneACCESS table, in-frame sequences only. Its copies lack some clones; in the studies checked, an unresolved V gene accounts for under half of them, and the cause for the rest is not known. V and J calls and clone size come straight from that table; D and trimming were deduced from the DNA. The sample table records roughly 100,000 clones; nearly 90% of these occur just once. The ten most abundant clones make up 2.5% to 3% of the sample.

The TCR was taken from a human donor with glioblastoma. Recombination joined TRBV6-4 with TRBJ2-1; 7 central nucleotides agree with TRBD2. Sample: blood, taken after dendritic cell vaccination. This receptor has the CDR3 CASSEQRGPYNEQFF. The nucleotide sequence is TGTGCCAGCAGTGAGCAGCGGGGACCCTACAATGAGCAGTTCTTC.